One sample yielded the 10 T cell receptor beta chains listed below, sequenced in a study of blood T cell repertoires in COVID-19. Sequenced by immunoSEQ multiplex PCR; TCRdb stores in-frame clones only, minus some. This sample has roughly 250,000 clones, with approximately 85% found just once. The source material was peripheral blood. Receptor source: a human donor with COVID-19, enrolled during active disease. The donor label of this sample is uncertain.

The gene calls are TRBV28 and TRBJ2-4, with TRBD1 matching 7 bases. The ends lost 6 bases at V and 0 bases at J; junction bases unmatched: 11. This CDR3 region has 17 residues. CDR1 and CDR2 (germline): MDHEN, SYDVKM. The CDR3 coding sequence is TGTGCCAGCAGGCCGCGGACAGGAGGACTAGCCAAAAACATTCAGTACTTC. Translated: CASRPRTGGLAKNIQYF.

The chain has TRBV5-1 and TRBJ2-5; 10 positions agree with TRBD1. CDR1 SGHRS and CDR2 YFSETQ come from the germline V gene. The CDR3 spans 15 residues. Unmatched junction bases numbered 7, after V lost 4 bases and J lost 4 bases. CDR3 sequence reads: CASSIAGTGAETQYF. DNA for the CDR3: TGCGCCAGCAGCATAGCCGGGACAGGGGCAGAGACCCAGTACTTC.

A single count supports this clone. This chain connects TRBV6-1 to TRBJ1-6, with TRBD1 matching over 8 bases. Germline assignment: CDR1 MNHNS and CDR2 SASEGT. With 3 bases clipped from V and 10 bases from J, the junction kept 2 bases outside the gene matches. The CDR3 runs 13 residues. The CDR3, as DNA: TGTGCCAGCAGTGACAGGGGGCAATCACCCCTCCACTTT. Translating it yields CASSDRGQSPLHF.

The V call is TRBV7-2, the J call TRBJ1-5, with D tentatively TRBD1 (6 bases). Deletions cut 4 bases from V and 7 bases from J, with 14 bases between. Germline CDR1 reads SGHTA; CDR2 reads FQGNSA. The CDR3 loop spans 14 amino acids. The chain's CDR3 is CASSSDSRTQPQHF. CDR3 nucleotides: TGTGCCAGCAGCTCGGACAGCAGGACACAGCCCCAGCATTTT. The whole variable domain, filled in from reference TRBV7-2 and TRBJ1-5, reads GAGVSQSPSNKVTEKGKDVELRCDPISGHTALYWYRQSLGQGLEFLIYFQGNSAPDKSGLPSDRFSAERTGGSVSTLTIQRTQQEDSAVYLCASSSDSRTQPQHFGDGTRLSIL.

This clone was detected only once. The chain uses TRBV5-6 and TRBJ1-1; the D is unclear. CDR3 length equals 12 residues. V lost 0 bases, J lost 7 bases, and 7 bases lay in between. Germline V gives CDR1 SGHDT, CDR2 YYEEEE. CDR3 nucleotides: TGTGCCAGCAGCTTGGTTCCGGGTGAAGCTTTCTTT. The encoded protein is CASSLVPGEAFF. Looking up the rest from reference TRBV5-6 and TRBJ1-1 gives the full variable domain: DAGVTQSPTHLIKTRGQQVTLRCSPKSGHDTVSWYQQALGQGPQFIFQYYEEEERQRGNFPDRFSGHQFPNYSSELNVNALLLGDSALYLCASSLVPGEAFFGQGTRLTVV.

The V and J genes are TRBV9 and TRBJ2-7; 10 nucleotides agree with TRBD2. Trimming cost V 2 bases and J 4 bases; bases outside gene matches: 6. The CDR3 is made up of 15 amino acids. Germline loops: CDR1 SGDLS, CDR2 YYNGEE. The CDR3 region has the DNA TGTGCCAGCAGCGTGGCTAGCGGGAGTTTATACGAGCAGTACTTC. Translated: CASSVASGSLYEQYF.

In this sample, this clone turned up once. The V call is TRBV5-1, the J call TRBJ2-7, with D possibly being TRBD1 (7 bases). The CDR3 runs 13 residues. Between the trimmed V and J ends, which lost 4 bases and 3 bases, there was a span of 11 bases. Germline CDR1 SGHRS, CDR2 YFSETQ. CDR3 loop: CASSGGTVYEQYF. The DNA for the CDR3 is TGCGCCAGCAGCGGGGGGACAGTCTACGAGCAGTACTTC.

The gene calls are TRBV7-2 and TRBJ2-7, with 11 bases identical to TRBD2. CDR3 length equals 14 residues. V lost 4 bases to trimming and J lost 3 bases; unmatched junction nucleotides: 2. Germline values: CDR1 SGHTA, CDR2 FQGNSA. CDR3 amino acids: CASSSGLAGYEQYF. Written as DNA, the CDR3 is TGTGCCAGCAGCTCCGGACTAGCGGGCTACGAGCAGTACTTC.

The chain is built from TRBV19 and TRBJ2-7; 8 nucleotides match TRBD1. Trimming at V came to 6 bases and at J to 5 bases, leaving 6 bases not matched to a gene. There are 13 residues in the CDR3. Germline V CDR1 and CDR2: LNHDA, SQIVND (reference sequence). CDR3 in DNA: TGTGCCAGTAGCGACAGGGGTTCCAACGAGCAGTACTTC. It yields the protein CASSDRGSNEQYF.

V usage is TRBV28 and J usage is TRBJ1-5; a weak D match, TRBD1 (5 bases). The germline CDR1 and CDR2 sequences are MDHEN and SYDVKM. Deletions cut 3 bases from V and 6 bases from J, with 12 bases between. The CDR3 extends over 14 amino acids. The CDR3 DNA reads TGTGCCAGCAGTTTTTATAGGGGAGGTCAGCCCCAGCATTTT. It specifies CASSFYRGGQPQHF.